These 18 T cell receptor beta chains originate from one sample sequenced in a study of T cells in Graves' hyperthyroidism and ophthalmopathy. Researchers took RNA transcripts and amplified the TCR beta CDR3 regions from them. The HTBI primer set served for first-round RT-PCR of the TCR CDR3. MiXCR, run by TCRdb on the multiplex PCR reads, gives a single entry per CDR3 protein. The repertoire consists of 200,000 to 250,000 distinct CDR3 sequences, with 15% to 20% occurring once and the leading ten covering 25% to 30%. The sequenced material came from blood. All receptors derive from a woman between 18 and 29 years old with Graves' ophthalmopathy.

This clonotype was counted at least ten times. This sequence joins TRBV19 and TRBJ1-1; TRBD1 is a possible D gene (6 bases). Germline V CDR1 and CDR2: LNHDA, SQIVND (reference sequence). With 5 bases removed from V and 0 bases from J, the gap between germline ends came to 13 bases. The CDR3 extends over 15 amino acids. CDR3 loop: CASSLTAGVNTEAFF. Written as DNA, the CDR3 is TGTGCCAGTAGTCTTACTGCAGGGGTGAACACTGAAGCTTTCTTT.

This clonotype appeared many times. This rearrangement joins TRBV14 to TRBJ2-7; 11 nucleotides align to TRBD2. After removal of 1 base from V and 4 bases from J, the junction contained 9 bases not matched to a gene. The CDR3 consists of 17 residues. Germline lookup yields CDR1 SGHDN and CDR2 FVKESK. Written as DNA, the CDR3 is TGTGCCAGCAGCCAAGCCGCCACTAGCGGGAGATCATACGAGCAGTACTTC. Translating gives CASSQAATSGRSYEQYF.

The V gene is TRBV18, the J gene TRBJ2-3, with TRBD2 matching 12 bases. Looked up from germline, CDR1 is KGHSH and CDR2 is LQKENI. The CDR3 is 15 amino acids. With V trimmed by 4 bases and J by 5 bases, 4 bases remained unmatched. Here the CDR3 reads CASSRLAGAGDTQYF. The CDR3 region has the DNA TGTGCCAGCTCACGACTAGCGGGGGCCGGAGATACGCAGTATTTT.

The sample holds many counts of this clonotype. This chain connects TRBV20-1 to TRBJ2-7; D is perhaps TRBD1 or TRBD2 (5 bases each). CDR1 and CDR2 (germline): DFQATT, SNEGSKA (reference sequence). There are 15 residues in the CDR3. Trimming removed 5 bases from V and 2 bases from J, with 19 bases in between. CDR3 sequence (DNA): TGCAGTGCTGACCGATGGGACGTAAAGACCTACGAGCAGTACTTC. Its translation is CSADRWDVKTYEQYF.

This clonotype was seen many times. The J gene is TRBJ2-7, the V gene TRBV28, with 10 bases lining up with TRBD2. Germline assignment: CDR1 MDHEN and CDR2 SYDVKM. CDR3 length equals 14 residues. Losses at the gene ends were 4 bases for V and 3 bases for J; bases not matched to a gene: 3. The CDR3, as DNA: TGTGCCAGCAGTTCCTGGACTAGCGGCTACGAGCAGTACTTC. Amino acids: CASSSWTSGYEQYF.

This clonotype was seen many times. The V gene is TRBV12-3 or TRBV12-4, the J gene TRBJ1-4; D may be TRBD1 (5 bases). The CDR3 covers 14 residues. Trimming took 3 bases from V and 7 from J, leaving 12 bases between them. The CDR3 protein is CASSLGVRREKLFF. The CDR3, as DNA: TGTGCCAGCAGTTTGGGGGTGAGGCGTGAAAAACTGTTTTTT.

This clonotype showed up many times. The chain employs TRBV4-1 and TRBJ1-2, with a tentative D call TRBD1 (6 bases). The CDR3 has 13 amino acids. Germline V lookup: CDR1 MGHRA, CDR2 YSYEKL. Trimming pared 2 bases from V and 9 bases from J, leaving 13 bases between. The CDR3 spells CASSQTGQGSYTF. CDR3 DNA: TGCGCCAGCAGCCAAACAGGCCAGGGGAGCTACACCTTC.

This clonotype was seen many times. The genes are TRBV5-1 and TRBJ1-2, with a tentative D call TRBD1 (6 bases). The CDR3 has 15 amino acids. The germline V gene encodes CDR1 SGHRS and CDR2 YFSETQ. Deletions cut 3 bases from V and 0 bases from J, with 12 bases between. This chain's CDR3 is CASSSPGHPNYGYTF. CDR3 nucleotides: TGCGCCAGCAGCTCTCCGGGACACCCTAACTATGGCTACACCTTC.

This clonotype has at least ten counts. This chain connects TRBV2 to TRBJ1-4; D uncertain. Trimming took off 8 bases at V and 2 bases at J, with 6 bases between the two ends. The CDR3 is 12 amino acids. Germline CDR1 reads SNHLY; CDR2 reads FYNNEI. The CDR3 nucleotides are TGTGCCAGCGAACAGACTAATGAAAAACTGTTTTTT. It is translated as CASEQTNEKLFF.

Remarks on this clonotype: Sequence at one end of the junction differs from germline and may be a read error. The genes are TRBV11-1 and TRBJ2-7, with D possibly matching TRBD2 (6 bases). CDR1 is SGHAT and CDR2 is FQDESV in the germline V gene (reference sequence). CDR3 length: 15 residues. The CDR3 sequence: CASSQGRSGSYEQSF. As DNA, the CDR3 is TGTGCCAGCAGCCAAGGGAGAAGCGGGTCCTACGAGCAGTCCTTC.

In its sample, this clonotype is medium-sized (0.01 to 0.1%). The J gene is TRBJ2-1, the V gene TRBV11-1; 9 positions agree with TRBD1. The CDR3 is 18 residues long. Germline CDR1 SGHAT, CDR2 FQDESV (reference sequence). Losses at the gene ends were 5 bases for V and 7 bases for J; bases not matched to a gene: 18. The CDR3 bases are TGTGCCAGCAGCCCCCTGGGACAGGGTCGACAAGGGGGGAATGAGCAGTTCTTC. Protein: CASSPLGQGRQGGNEQFF.

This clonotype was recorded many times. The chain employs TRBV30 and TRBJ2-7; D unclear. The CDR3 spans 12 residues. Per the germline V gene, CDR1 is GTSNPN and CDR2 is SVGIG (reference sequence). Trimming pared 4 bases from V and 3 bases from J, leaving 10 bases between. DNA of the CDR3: TGTGCCTGGAACCTCCAGAGCTACGAGCAGTACTTC. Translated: CAWNLQSYEQYF.

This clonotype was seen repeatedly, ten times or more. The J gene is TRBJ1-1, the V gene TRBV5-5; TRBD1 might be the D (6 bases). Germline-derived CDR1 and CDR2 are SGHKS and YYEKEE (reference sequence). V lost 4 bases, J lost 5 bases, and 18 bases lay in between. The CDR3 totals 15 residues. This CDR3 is CASSLVGTSGTEAFF. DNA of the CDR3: TGTGCCAGCAGCCTGGTAGGGACATCTGGTACTGAAGCTTTCTTT.

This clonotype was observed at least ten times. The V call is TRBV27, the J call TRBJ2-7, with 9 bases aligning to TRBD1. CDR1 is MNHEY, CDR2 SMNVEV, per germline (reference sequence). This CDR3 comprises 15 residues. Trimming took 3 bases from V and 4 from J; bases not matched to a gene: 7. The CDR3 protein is CASSFAGTGLYEQYF. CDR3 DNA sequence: TGTGCCAGCAGTTTCGCCGGGACAGGGCTGTACGAGCAGTACTTC.

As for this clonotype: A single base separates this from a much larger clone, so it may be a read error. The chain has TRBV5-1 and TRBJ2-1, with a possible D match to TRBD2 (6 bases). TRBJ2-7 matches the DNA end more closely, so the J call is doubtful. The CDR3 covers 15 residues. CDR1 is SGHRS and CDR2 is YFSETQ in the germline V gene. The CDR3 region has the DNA TGCGCCAGCAGCTTGGGGGGGGTCTCCTACAATGAGCAGTACTTC. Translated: CASSLGGVSYNEQYF.

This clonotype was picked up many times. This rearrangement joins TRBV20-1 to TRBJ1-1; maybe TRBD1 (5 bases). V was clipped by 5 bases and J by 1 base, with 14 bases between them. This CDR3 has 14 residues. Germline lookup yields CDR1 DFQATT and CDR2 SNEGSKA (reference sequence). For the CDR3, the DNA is TGCAGTGCTTTTGGCGGGACGGGGAACACTGAAGCTTTCTTT. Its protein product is CSAFGGTGNTEAFF.

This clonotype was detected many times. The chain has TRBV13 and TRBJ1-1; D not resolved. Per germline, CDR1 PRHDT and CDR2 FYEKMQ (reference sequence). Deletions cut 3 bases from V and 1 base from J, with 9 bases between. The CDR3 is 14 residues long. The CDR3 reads CASSFGRRNTEAFF. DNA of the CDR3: TGTGCCAGCAGCTTTGGGAGGAGGAACACTGAAGCTTTCTTT.

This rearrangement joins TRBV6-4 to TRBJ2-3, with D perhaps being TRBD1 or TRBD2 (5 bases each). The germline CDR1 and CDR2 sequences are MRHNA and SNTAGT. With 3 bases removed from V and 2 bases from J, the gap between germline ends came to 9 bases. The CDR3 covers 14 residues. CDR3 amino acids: CASSEGDHTDTQYF. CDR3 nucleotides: TGTGCCAGCAGTGAGGGGGACCACACAGATACGCAGTATTTT.